This T cell receptor (beta chain) was captured in a study of blood T cell repertoires in COVID-19. As for the study in general: Nucleic acid was either cDNA or gDNA, and it came from T cells, B-cell-depleted T cells, or PBMCs.

Per the original data handling: The authors estimated nucleated cell counts from reference gene primer amplification. Assay: immunoSEQ multiplex PCR; the TCRdb copy retains only in-frame clones and omits some. D and trimming were read from the DNA, whereas the V and J calls and clone size are those reported in that table. This sample has about 190,000 clones, with 60% to 80% found just once. Participants came from roughly 24 US areas, aged about 18 to 89 years. Researchers sorted participants into cohorts using their self-reported clinical history. The sequence came from a woman in her 50s who had recovered from COVID-19. Sequencing used PBMCs or T cells enriched from blood (not recorded which).

CDR3 DNA: TGTGCCAGCAGTGACTATCCCGAGGGAGCTTTCTTT. Encoded protein: CASSDYPEGAFF. The rearrangement links TRBV12-3 or TRBV12-4 to TRBJ1-1; D is unresolved. This CDR3 is built from 12 residues. The V end lost 5 bases, the J end lost 10 bases, and 14 bases lay between the germline ends.